Below are 10 T cell receptor beta chains sequenced from a single sample in a study of T cell responses to AZD1222 COVID-19 vaccine. Sequenced by immunoSEQ multiplex PCR; TCRdb stores in-frame clones only, minus some. The table shows 15,000 to 20,000 clones, with approximately 80% occurring only once. The sample in question was peripheral blood, obtained 28 days after the second AZD1222 dose. The receptors shown here come from an adult who received the AZD1222 COVID-19 vaccine.

The rearrangement links TRBV5-4 to TRBJ1-2, with TRBD1 matching over 7 bases. The junction had 9 bases not matched to a gene; V was cut back by 1 base and J by 12 bases. Germline CDR1 and CDR2: SGHNT and YYREEE (reference sequence). This CDR3 has 13 amino acids. The CDR3 protein is CASSLTGVGLNTF. The CDR3 DNA follows: TGTGCCAGCAGCTTGACAGGGGTGGGCCTAAACACCTTC.

The V call is TRBV6-1, the J call TRBJ1-4, with D hard to call. The ends were cut back, 2 bases at V and 5 bases at J, with 12 bases in the middle. The CDR3 length is 15 residues. The V gene's germline CDR1 is MNHNS and CDR2 SASEGT. The CDR3 bases are TGTGCCAGCAGTGAAATTGACGGCTACAATGAAAAACTGTTTTTT. Protein sequence: CASSEIDGYNEKLFF.

This clone has only one observation. The genes are TRBV11-2 and TRBJ2-7; maybe TRBD1 (6 bases). This CDR3 spans 14 amino acids. Germline CDR1 and CDR2: SGHAT and FQNNGV. V shed 1 base and J shed 2 bases, with 9 bases lying between them. The CDR3 DNA follows: TGTGCCAGCAGCTTAGCGGCAGGGGCCTACGAGCAGTACTTC. Protein: CASSLAAGAYEQYF.

The V gene is TRBV6-5, the J gene TRBJ1-2; 9 bases map to TRBD1. The V segment lost 0 bases and the J segment 4 bases; nucleotides outside the gene matches: 3. In germline, CDR1 is MNHEY, CDR2 SVGAGI. CDR3 length: 15 residues. In DNA form, the CDR3 reads TGTGCCAGCAGTTACTCCACAGGGGGCGTCTATGGCTACACCTTC. Encoded protein: CASSYSTGGVYGYTF.

The chain employs TRBV7-6 and TRBJ1-6; 7 nucleotides agree with TRBD1. The CDR3 is 17 amino acids. Unmatched junction bases numbered 7, after V lost 5 bases and J lost 0 bases. Germline values: CDR1 SGHVS, CDR2 FNYEAQ. In DNA, the CDR3 is TGTGCCAGCAGCCACGGGCGACAGGGCTCCTATAATTCACCCCTCCACTTT. This translates into CASSHGRQGSYNSPLHF.

The chain uses TRBV14 and TRBJ1-2; D not resolved. Per germline, CDR1 SGHDN and CDR2 FVKESK. The CDR3 is 16 residues long. The V end lost 1 base, the J end lost 5 bases, and 17 bases lay between the germline ends. The DNA of the CDR3 is TGTGCCAGCAGCCAAGTAGATTACACCATAGGATATGGCTACACCTTC. This encodes CASSQVDYTIGYGYTF.

V is TRBV19 and J is TRBJ2-3; D is unresolved. Trimming shortened V by 0 bases and J by 8 bases, and 12 bases separated the two germline ends. The germline CDR1 and CDR2 sequences are LNHDA and SQIVND (reference sequence). The CDR3 length is 14 residues. This CDR3 reads CASSIDPALGTQYF. CDR3 DNA: TGTGCCAGTAGTATAGATCCAGCGCTAGGTACGCAGTATTTT.

This chain connects TRBV5-1 to TRBJ1-2, with D possibly matching TRBD1 (6 bases). Germline-derived CDR1 and CDR2 are SGHRS and YFSETQ. The CDR3 has 16 residues. Between the trimmed V and J ends, which lost 5 bases and 8 bases, there was a span of 25 bases. In nucleotides, the CDR3 is TGCGCCAGCAGGGATGATACAGGGTCTGGCTCTAGGGGCTACACCTTC. Its protein product is CASRDDTGSGSRGYTF.

The chain links TRBV7-8 to TRBJ1-2; 8 bases are a match to TRBD1. CDR3 length: 14 amino acids. Germline CDR1 and CDR2: SGHVS and FQNEAQ. V was clipped by 2 bases and J by 2 bases; unmatched bases: 1. The chain's CDR3 is CASSLYRGNYGYTF. DNA for the CDR3: TGTGCCAGCAGCTTATACAGGGGGAACTATGGCTACACCTTC.

This chain uses TRBV7-2 with TRBJ1-3; unclear D gene. V was trimmed by 2 bases and J by 0 bases, leaving 14 bases between them. Germline CDR1 is SGHTA and CDR2 is FQGNSA. The CDR3 has 17 amino acids. This CDR3 reads CASSLISYRSSGNTIYF. CDR3 nucleotides: TGTGCCAGCAGCTTAATTTCGTACCGTAGCTCTGGAAACACCATATATTTT.